This paragraph reports one TCR beta chain. Germline V gene sequence: CDR1 LGHDT, CDR2 YNNKEL (reference sequence). V lost 1 base and J lost 2; bases outside the gene matches: 5. This CDR3 spans 15 amino acids. In the original workflow: Amplifying reference gene primers gave estimates of nucleated cell counts. Generated by immunoSEQ multiplex PCR, the TCRdb table keeps only in-frame clones and is missing some. V and J calls and clone size are given by that table; D and trimming were obtained from the DNA. There are approximately 120,000 clones in the sample; about 87% occur only once, and about 6.6% lies in the top ten. The data originate from a study of blood T cell repertoires in COVID-19. Turning to the study itself: COVID-19 samples collected from the United States, Italy and Spain covered acute and convalescent phases. In each case, the material was cDNA or gDNA derived from T cells, B-cell-depleted T cells, or PBMCs.

The receptor was isolated from a woman aged 45-59 years with acute or convalescent COVID-19. The chain joins TRBV3-1 (or the pseudogene TRBV3-2) to TRBJ2-7; the match to TRBD1 covers 7 bases. The sample taken for sequencing was peripheral blood. The CDR3 spells CASSQVGTATYEQYF. The CDR3 nucleotides read TGTGCCAGCAGCCAAGTAGGGACAGCGACCTACGAGCAGTACTTC.